These 5 T cell receptor beta chains came from one sample sequenced in a study of T cells in Graves' hyperthyroidism and ophthalmopathy. RNA transcripts yielded amplified TCR beta CDR3 regions. The HTBI primer set drove a first-round RT-PCR of the TCR CDR3. From the multiplex PCR reads, TCRdb called clonotypes with MiXCR, one entry per CDR3 protein. Among over 650,000 distinct CDR3 sequences listed, about a sixth were seen once. Specimen: blood. These receptors originate from a man in his late teens or twenties with Graves' hyperthyroidism.

This clonotype came up many times. The CDR3 DNA follows: TGTGCCAGCAGAGACGGGACAGGGGGAGGCTATGGCTACACCTTC. Translation: CASRDGTGGGYGYTF. The rearrangement uses TRBV2 and TRBJ1-2; 11 bases agree with TRBD1. V gave up 6 bases and J gave up 4 bases; unmatched junction bases: 7. The CDR3 covers 15 residues. The germline CDR1 and CDR2 sequences are SNHLY and FYNNEI.

Many counts were recorded for this clonotype. The chain recombines TRBV12-3 or TRBV12-4 with TRBJ2-7, with 7 bases identical to TRBD1. There are 14 residues in the CDR3. V lost 5 bases to trimming and J lost 5 bases; unmatched junction nucleotides: 9. CDR3 in DNA: TGTGCCAGCAGTAAAGACAGGGTAACGAACGAGCAGTACTTC. Residues: CASSKDRVTNEQYF.

This chain's CDR3 is CSVGGGGIQYF. The DNA for the CDR3 is TGCAGCGTTGGGGGGGGGGGCATTCAGTACTTC. This chain links TRBV29-1 with TRBJ2-4, with 7 bases matching TRBD2. The CDR3 spans 11 residues. The junction had 3 bases not matched to a gene; V was cut back by 4 bases and J by 9 bases. Looked up from germline, CDR1 is SQVTM and CDR2 is ANQGSEA.

The chain joins TRBV28 to TRBJ1-5; D is unclear. The germline V gene has CDR1 MDHEN and CDR2 SYDVKM. Trimming shortened V by 5 bases and J by 1 base, and 15 bases separated the two germline ends. The CDR3 is made up of 16 amino acids. The CDR3 is CASSPFVVLSNQPQHF. The CDR3, as DNA: TGTGCCAGCAGTCCGTTCGTCGTACTAAGCAATCAGCCCCAGCATTTT.

This clonotype was found many times. The gene calls are TRBV15 and TRBJ2-7; 11 positions agree with TRBD2. The CDR3 is 17 residues long. After removal of 3 bases from V and 3 bases from J, the junction contained 10 bases not matched to a gene. CDR1 and CDR2 (germline): LNHNV, YYDKDF (reference sequence). Written as DNA, the CDR3 is TGTGCCACCAGCAGCCATTCTACTAGCGGGAGAGTCTACGAGCAGTACTTC. Its translation: CATSSHSTSGRVYEQYF.